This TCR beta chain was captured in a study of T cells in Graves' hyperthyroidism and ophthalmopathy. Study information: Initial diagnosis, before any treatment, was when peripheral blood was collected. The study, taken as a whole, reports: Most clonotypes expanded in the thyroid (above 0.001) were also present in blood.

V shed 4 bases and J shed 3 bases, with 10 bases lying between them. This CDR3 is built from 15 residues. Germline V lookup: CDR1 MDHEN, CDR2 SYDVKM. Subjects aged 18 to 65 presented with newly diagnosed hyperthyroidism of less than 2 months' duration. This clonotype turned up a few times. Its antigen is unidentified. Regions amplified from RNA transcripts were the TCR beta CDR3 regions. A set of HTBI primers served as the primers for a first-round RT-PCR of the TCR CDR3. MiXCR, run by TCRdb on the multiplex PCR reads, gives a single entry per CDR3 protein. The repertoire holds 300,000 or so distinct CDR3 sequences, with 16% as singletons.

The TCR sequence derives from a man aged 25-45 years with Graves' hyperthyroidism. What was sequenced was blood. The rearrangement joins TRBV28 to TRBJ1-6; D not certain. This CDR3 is CASSSSGGYNSPLHF. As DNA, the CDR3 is TGTGCCAGCAGTTCGTCCGGAGGCTATAATTCACCCCTCCACTTT.